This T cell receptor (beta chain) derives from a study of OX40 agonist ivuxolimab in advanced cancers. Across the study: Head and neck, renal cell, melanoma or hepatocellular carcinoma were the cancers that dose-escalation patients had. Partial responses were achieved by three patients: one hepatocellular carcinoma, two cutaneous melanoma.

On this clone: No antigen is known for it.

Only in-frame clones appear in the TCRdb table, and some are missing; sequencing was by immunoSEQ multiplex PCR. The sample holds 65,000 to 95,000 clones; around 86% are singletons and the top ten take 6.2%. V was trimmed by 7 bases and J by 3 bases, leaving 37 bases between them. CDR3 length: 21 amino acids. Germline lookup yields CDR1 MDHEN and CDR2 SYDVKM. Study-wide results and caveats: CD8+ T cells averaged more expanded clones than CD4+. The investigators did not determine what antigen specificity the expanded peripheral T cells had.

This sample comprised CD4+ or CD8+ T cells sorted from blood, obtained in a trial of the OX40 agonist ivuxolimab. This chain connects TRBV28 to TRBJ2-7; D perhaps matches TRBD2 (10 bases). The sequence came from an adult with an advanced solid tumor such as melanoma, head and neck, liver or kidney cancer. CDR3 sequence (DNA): TGTGCCAGCACTGCCTTAAAGTTGGGACAGGGATGGACTAGCGGCTACTACGAGCAGTACTTC. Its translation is CASTALKLGQGWTSGYYEQYF.